Listed here are 17 T cell receptor beta chains from one sample, sequenced in a study of blood T cell repertoires in COVID-19. Repertoires were generated with immunoSEQ multiplex PCR, while TCRdb's copy carries only in-frame clones and drops some. Of 150,000 to 200,000 clones in the sample, about 87% were seen once. The sequenced material came from peripheral blood. The receptor source for this set is a man aged 40-50 years with active or convalescent COVID-19.

The V call is TRBV30, the J call TRBJ2-2; 7 bases fit TRBD1. CDR1 GTSNPN and CDR2 SVGIG come from the germline V gene (reference sequence). Germline trimming cut 0 bases from V and 4 bases from J; bases unmatched to any gene: 8. The CDR3 contains 16 residues. The DNA for the CDR3 is TGTGCCTGGAGTGTAGACAGGGTGGTTGGCACCGGGGAGCTGTTTTTT. Translated, it gives CAWSVDRVVGTGELFF.

Details on this clone: Other DNA sequences in this specimen translate into the identical CDR3. V gene TRBV4-2 combines with J gene TRBJ2-2, with 11 bases identical to TRBD1. Looked up from germline, CDR1 is LGHNA and CDR2 is YNFKEQ. The CDR3 runs to 16 residues. Germline trimming cut 1 base from V and 4 bases from J; bases unmatched to any gene: 2. For the CDR3, the DNA is TGTGCCAGCAGCCAAGGGACAGGGGGCGGCACCGGGGAGCTGTTTTTT. It is translated as CASSQGTGGGTGELFF.

The gene calls are TRBV6-2 or TRBV6-3 and TRBJ1-1; 9 nucleotides match TRBD1. Germline CDR1 reads MNHEY; CDR2 reads SVGEGT. Trimming took 0 bases from V and 5 from J; bases not matched to a gene: 10. The CDR3 spans 17 residues. The CDR3 is CASSYSWDRVIGTEAFF. The CDR3 DNA is TGTGCCAGCAGTTACTCCTGGGACAGGGTAATTGGGACTGAAGCTTTCTTT.

This chain connects TRBV2 to TRBJ1-3; D is ambiguous. The length of the CDR3 is 13 residues. Germline V CDR1 and CDR2: SNHLY, FYNNEI. With 9 bases removed from V and 5 bases from J, the gap between germline ends came to 14 bases. In DNA, the CDR3 is TGTGCCAGTCTGGGTGAGGCAAGAAACACCATATATTTT. Protein sequence: CASLGEARNTIYF.

The chain couples TRBV5-6 to TRBJ1-1, with unresolved D. V lost 6 bases, J lost 8 bases, and 11 bases lay in between. CDR1 and CDR2 (germline): SGHDT, YYEEEE. This CDR3 region has 11 residues. The CDR3 region is CASKLAGEAFF. Written as DNA, the CDR3 is TGTGCCAGCAAGCTGGCGGGGGAAGCTTTCTTT.

This clone was counted a single time. The V and J genes are TRBV29-1 and TRBJ2-1; TRBD2 aligns across 9 bases. J was trimmed by 4 bases and V by 4 bases; bases with no gene match: 8. The CDR3 is 15 amino acids. The V gene's germline CDR1 is SQVTM and CDR2 ANQGSEA. CDR3 protein: CSVGGSGGMYNEQFF. CDR3 in DNA: TGCAGCGTTGGAGGTAGCGGGGGTATGTACAATGAGCAGTTCTTC.

The rearrangement uses TRBV7-8 and TRBJ2-2, with D tentatively TRBD2 (5 bases). Between the trimmed V and J ends, which lost 1 base and 11 bases, there was a span of 17 bases. Germline CDR1 is SGHVS and CDR2 is FQNEAQ. The CDR3 is made up of 15 amino acids. The CDR3 spells CASSLEANPSGELFF. In nucleotides, the CDR3 is TGTGCCAGCAGCTTAGAGGCTAACCCATCGGGAGAGCTGTTTTTT. Using reference TRBV7-8 and TRBJ2-2 for the parts outside the CDR3, the full variable domain is GAGVSQSPRYKVAKRGQDVALRCDPISGHVSLFWYQQALGQGPEFLTYFQNEAQLDKSGLPSDRFFAERPEGSVSTLKIQRTQQEDSAVYLCASSLEANPSGELFFGEGSRLTVL.

The gene calls are TRBV5-6 and TRBJ1-5, with no clear D. The V end was cut by 2 bases, the J end by 2 bases, with 14 bases between. From germline, CDR1 is SGHDT and CDR2 YYEEEE. The CDR3 runs 16 residues. CDR3 residues: CASSLRRGVGNQPQHF. The DNA of the CDR3 is TGTGCCAGCAGCTTACGTCGGGGAGTAGGCAATCAGCCCCAGCATTTT.

This chain uses TRBV3-1 (or the pseudogene TRBV3-2) with TRBJ1-6, with D possibly TRBD1 on 5 matching bases. CDR3 length equals 16 residues. The V gene lost 4 bases and the J gene lost 0 bases, with 10 bases spanning the gap. Germline values: CDR1 LGHDT, CDR2 YNNKEL (reference sequence). CDR3 sequence: CASSLIQDSYNSPLHF. In DNA, the CDR3 is TGTGCCAGCAGCCTAATACAGGACTCCTATAATTCACCCCTCCACTTT.

This clone came up once. The rearrangement joins TRBV9 to TRBJ1-4; 7 nucleotides match TRBD1. Germline V CDR1 and CDR2: SGDLS, YYNGEE. V was pared by 3 bases and J by 7 bases, with 12 bases of the junction left unmatched. The CDR3 is 16 amino acids. CDR3 in DNA: TGTGCCAGCAGCGATCATTACAGGGGCCAGGGTGAAAAACTGTTTTTT. Protein product: CASSDHYRGQGEKLFF.

The chain couples TRBV19 to TRBJ1-2; unclear D gene. Per germline, CDR1 LNHDA and CDR2 SQIVND (reference sequence). V was trimmed by 5 bases and J by 0 bases, leaving 13 bases between them. CDR3 length equals 15 residues. CDR3: CASSFTQAANYGYTF. Here the CDR3 DNA reads TGTGCCAGTAGTTTCACTCAGGCCGCTAACTATGGCTACACCTTC.

The gene calls are TRBV6-1 and TRBJ1-2; D remains unclear. V lost 0 bases and J 2 bases, leaving 10 bases between the germline ends. Germline CDR1 MNHNS, CDR2 SASEGT. The CDR3 sequence is 15 residues long. The CDR3 loop reads CASSEALRGNYGYTF. CDR3 coding DNA: TGTGCCAGCAGTGAAGCGCTTCGAGGAAACTATGGCTACACCTTC.

This chain uses TRBV19 with TRBJ1-2; 8 bases are a match to TRBD1. Germline V CDR1 and CDR2: LNHDA, SQIVND (reference sequence). CDR3 size: 16 residues. Trimming cost V 3 bases and J 7 bases; bases outside gene matches: 13. CDR3 DNA sequence: TGTGCCAGTAGTATGGTAAAGAGGACAGGGTCGAGTGGCTACACCTTC. The encoded protein is CASSMVKRTGSSGYTF.

The V gene is TRBV5-1, the J gene TRBJ2-6; the D gene is possibly TRBD2 (6 bases). Germline lookup yields CDR1 SGHRS and CDR2 YFSETQ. The CDR3 spans 17 residues. Trimming shortened V by 0 bases and J by 0 bases, and 10 bases separated the two germline ends. The CDR3 DNA reads TGCGCCAGCAGCTTGGGCCAGGGACTCTCTGGGGCCAACGTCCTGACTTTC. Its translation: CASSLGQGLSGANVLTF.

V and J are TRBV9 and TRBJ2-2, with 7 bases that match TRBD1. This CDR3 is built from 15 residues. With 3 bases clipped from V and 6 bases from J, the junction kept 8 bases outside the gene matches. Germline V gives CDR1 SGDLS, CDR2 YYNGEE. The CDR3 DNA reads as TGTGCCAGCAGCGACGTGAGGGGGCCCGCCGGGGAGCTGTTTTTT. Translating it yields CASSDVRGPAGELFF.

This clone has more than one count but fewer than ten. The chain links TRBV2 to TRBJ2-7; possible D gene TRBD1, 5 bases. From germline, CDR1 is SNHLY and CDR2 FYNNEI. V was shortened by 10 bases and J by 3 bases, with 10 bases between the two germline ends. CDR3 length: 11 amino acids. DNA of the CDR3: TGTGCCACTGGGGCATTCTACGAGCAGTACTTC. Encoded protein: CATGAFYEQYF. The entire variable domain, with the rest obtained from reference TRBV2 and TRBJ2-7, is as follows: EPEVTQTPSHQVTQMGQEVILRCVPISNHLYFYWYRQILGQKVEFLVSFYNNEISEKSEIFDDQFSVERPDGSNFTLKIRSTKLEDSAMYFCATGAFYEQYFGPGTRLTVT.

The J gene is TRBJ2-5, the V gene TRBV5-1, with a weak D call TRBD2 (7 bases). V shed 2 bases and J shed 1 base, with 15 bases lying between them. CDR3 length: 16 residues. Per the germline V gene, CDR1 is SGHRS and CDR2 is YFSETQ. For the CDR3, the DNA is TGCGCCAGCAGCTTAGCCTTGGGGGGGCCCCAAGAGACCCAGTACTTC. It encodes CASSLALGGPQETQYF.